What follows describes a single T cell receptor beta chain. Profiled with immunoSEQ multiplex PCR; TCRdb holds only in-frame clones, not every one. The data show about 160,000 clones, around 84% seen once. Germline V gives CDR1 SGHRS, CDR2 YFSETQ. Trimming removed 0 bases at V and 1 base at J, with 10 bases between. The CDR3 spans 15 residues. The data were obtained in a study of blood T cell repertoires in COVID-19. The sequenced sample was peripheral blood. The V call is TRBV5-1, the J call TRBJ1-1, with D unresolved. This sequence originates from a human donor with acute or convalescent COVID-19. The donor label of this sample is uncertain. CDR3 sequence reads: CASSLESYKNTEAFF. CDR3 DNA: TGCGCCAGCAGCTTGGAATCGTACAAGAACACTGAAGCTTTCTTT.